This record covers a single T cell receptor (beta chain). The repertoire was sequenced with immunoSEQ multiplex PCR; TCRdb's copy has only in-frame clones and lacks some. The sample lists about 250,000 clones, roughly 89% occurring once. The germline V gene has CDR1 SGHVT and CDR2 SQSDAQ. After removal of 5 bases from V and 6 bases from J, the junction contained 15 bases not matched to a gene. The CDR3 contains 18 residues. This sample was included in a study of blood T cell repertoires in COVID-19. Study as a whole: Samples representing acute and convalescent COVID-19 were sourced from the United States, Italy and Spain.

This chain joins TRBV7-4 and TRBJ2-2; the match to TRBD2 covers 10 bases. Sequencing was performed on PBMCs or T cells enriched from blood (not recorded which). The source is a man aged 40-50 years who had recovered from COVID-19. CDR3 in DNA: TGTGCCAGCAGCCCCTATCCAGCGGGGGGGCCTTCGGCCGGGGAGCTGTTTTTT. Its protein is CASSPYPAGGPSAGELFF. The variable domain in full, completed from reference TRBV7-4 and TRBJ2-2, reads GAGVSQSPRYKVAKRGRDVALRCDSISGHVTLYWYRQTLGQGSEVLTYSQSDAQRDKSGRPSGRFSAERPERSVSTLKIQRTEQGDSAVYLCASSPYPAGGPSAGELFFGEGSRLTVL.